This TCR beta chain was sequenced for a study of blood T cell repertoires in COVID-19. Germline V gene sequence: CDR1 MNHEY, CDR2 SVGAGI. This CDR3 comprises 15 residues. J gave up 8 bases and V 5 bases, and 8 bases lay outside the gene matches. The method was immunoSEQ multiplex PCR; TCRdb's version includes in-frame clones alone and lacks a portion of them. The sample shows 200,000 to 300,000 clones, approximately 85% of them seen only once. The chain has TRBV6-5 and TRBJ1-3; TRBD1 agrees at 11 bases. Material: PBMCs or T cells enriched from blood (not recorded which). The clonotype comes from a woman in her forties or fifties with acute COVID-19. The CDR3 loop is CASSPTRDRGDTIYF. The CDR3 nucleotides read TGTGCCAGCAGTCCCACCCGGGACAGGGGGGACACCATATATTTT.